This T cell receptor (beta chain) was documented in a study of T cell repertoires in cytomegalovirus infection. About the research overall: Used in the study were CMV epitopes, some recently identified and HLA-C-restricted, others well-studied and HLA-B-restricted. In public TCR beta signatures, there were indications of both CMV infection and matching HLA type. Study-level points and caveats: Identification of carriers of CMV plus the relevant HLA was achieved through cumulative public TCR beta family frequency. There were HLA-C-restricted CMV-specific TCR beta clonotypes dominating the ex vivo response.

Germline CDR1 and CDR2: SGHVS and FNYEAQ. The trim removed 4 bases at V and 3 bases at J, leaving 13 bases unmatched. The CDR3 extends over 18 amino acids. TCRdb re-analysed the reads in MiXCR, keeping a single row per CDR3 protein. Counted here are 100,000 to 150,000 distinct CDR3 sequences, about 31% occurring once; the ten biggest clones make up under 70%. As to this clonotype: Its antigen is not known.

This TCR derives from a human donor in good health (CMV status not recorded). Some clones in this sample may be carry-over from other donors' samples. This chain uses TRBV7-6 with TRBJ2-3, with 10 bases that match TRBD2. The sample here was CD8+ T cells from cultured PBMCs, taken from culture after CMV antigen stimulation. CDR3 loop: CASSSGPGTSVLTDTQYF. The DNA of the CDR3 is TGTGCCAGCAGCTCTGGCCCCGGGACTAGCGTTTTAACAGATACGCAGTATTTT.